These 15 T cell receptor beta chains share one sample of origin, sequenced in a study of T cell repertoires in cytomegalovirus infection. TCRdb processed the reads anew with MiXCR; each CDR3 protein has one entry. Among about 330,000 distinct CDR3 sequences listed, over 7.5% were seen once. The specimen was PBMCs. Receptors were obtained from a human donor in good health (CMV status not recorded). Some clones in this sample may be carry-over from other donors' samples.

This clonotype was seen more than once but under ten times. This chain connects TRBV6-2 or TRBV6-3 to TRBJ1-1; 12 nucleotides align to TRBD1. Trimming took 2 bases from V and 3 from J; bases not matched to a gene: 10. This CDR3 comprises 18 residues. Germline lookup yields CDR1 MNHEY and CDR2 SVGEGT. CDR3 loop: CASSYPAGTGGRDTEAFF. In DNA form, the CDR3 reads TGTGCCAGCAGTTACCCTGCCGGGACAGGGGGCCGGGACACTGAAGCTTTCTTT.

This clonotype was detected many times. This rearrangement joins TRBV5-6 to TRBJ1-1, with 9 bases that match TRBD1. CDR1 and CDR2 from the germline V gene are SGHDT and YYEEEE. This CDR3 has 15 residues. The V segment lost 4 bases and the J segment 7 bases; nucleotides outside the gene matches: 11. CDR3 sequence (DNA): TGTGCCAGCAGCAGAATGGGACAGGGAGAGGGTGAAGCTTTCTTT. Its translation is CASSRMGQGEGEAFF.

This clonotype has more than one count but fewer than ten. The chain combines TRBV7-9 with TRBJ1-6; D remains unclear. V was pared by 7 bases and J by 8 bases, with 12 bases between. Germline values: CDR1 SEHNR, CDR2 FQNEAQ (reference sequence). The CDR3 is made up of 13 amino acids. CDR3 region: CASNPSVDSPLHF. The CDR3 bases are TGTGCCAGCAACCCGTCGGTAGATTCACCCCTCCACTTT.

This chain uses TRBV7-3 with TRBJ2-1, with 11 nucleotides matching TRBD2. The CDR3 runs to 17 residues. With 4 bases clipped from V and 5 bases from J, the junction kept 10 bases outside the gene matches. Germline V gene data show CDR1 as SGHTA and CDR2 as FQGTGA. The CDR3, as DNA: TGTGCCAGCAGCTCCCAGGGCGGGGGACTAGCGGACAATGAGCAGTTCTTC. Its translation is CASSSQGGGLADNEQFF. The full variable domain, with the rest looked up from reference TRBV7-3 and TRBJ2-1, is GAGVSQTPSNKVTEKGKYVELRCDPISGHTALYWYRQSLGQGPEFLIYFQGTGAADDSGLPNDRFFAVRPEGSVSTLKIQRTERGDSAVYLCASSSQGGGLADNEQFFGPGTRLTVL.

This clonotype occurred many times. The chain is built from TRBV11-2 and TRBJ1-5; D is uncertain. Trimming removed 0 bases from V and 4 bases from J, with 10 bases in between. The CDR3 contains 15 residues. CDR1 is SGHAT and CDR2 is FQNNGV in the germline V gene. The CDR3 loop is CASSLDWTGNQPQHF. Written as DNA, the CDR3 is TGTGCCAGCAGCTTAGACTGGACGGGAAATCAGCCCCAGCATTTT.

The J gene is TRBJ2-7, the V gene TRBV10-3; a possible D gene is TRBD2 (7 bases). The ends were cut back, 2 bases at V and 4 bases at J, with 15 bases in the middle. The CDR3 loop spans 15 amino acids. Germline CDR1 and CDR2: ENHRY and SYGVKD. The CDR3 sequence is CAISEGGGQSYEQYF. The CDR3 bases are TGTGCCATCAGTGAGGGGGGGGGGCAATCGTACGAGCAGTACTTC.

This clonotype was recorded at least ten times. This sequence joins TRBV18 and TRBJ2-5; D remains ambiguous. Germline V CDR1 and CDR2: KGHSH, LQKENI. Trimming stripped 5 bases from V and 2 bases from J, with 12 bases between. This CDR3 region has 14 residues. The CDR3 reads CASSRDSYQETQYF. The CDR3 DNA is TGTGCCAGCTCAAGAGACTCCTATCAAGAGACCCAGTACTTC.

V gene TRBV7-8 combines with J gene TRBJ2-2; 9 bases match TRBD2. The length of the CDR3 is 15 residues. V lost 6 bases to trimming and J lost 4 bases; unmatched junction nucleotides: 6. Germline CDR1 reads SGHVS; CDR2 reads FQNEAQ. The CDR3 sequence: CASRDLAGATGELFF. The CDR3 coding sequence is TGTGCCAGCAGGGACTTAGCGGGAGCCACCGGGGAGCTGTTTTTT.

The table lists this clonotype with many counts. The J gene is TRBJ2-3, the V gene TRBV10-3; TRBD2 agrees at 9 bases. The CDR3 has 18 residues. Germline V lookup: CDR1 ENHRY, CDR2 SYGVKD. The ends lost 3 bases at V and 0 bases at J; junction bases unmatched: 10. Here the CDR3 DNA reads TGTGCCATCAGTGATCTATCGGCTAGCGGGACTAGCACAGATACGCAGTATTTT. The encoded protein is CAISDLSASGTSTDTQYF.

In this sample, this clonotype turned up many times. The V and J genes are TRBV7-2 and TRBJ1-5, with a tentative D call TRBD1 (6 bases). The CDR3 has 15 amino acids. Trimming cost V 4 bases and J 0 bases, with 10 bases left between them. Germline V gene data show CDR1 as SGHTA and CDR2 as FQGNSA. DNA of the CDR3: TGTGCCAGCAGCTCCGGACAGTATAGCAATCAGCCCCAGCATTTT. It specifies CASSSGQYSNQPQHF.

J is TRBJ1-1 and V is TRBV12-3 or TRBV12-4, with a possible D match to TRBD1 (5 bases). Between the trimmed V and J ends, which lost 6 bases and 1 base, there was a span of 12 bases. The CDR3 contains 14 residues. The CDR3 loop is CASSLGHQNTEAFF. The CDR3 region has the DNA TGTGCCAGCAGCCTAGGACACCAGAACACTGAAGCTTTCTTT.

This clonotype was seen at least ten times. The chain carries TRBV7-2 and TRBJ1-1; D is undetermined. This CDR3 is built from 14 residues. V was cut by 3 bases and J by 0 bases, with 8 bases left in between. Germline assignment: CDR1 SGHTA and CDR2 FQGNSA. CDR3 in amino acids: CASSFSSMNTEAFF. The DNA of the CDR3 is TGTGCCAGCAGCTTCAGCTCTATGAACACTGAAGCTTTCTTT.

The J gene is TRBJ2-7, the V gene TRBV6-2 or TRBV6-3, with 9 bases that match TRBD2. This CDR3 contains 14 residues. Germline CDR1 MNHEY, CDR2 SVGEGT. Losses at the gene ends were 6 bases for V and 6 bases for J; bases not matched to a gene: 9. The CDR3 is CASSPGLAPGEQYF. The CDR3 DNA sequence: TGTGCCAGCAGCCCCGGACTAGCGCCCGGCGAGCAGTACTTC.

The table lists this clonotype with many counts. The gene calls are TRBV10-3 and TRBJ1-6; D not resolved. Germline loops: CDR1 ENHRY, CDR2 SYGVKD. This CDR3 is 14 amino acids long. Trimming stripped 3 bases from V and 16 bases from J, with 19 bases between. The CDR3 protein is CAISDRTPDYPLHF. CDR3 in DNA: TGTGCCATCAGTGATAGAACTCCCGACTACCCGCTCCACTTT.

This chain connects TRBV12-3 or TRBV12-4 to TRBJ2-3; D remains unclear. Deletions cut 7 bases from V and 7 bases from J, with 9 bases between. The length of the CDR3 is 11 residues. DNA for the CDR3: TGTGCCAGCACGCCCCTCAATACGCAGTATTTT. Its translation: CASTPLNTQYF.